This T cell receptor (beta chain) was documented in a study of graft-versus-host responses after intestinal transplantation. Overall study findings and caveats: GvH clone levels peaked in circulation, and this peak was associated with early post-transplant HvG declines. Allografts from individuals with graft-donor T cell macrochimerism displayed high graft-versus-host to host-versus-graft clonal ratios.

Per germline, CDR1 MNHNS and CDR2 SASEGT. The CDR3 covers 14 residues. V was pared by 1 base and J by 6 bases, with 13 bases between. Sequencing used immunoSEQ multiplex PCR; TCRdb keeps in-frame clones, though not all of them. The repertoire holds fewer than 45,000 clones, with more than 80% as singletons. As for this clone: The antigen is not known.

The TCR comes from a human patient who received an intestinal transplant, so some T cells may come from the graft donor. The gene calls are TRBV6-1 and TRBJ2-7; D might be TRBD1 (6 bases). The input for sequencing was PBMCs, taken roughly 300 days after intestinal transplant. The CDR3 protein is CASSEVGGTSEQYF. The DNA of the CDR3 is TGTGCCAGCAGTGAAGTAGGGGGAACTAGCGAGCAGTACTTC.